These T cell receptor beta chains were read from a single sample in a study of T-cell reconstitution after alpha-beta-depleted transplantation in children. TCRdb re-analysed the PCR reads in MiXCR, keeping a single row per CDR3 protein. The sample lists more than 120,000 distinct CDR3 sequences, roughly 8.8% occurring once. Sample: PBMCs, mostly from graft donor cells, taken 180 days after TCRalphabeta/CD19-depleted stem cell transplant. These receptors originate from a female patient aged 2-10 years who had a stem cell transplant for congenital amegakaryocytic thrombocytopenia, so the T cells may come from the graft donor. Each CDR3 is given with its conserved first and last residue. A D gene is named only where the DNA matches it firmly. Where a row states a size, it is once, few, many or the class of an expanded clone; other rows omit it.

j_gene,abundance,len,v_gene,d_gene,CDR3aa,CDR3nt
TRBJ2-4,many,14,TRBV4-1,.,CASSQASREYIQYF,TGCGCCAGCAGCCAAGCGTCCCGGGAGTACATTCAGTACTTC
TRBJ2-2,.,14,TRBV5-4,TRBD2,CASIPGLGPGELFF,TGTGCCAGCATCCCAGGACTAGGTCCCGGGGAGCTGTTTTTT
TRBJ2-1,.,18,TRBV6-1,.,CASSEYGLGGYRGNEQFF,TGTGCCAGCAGTGAATACGGTTTAGGCGGGTATCGGGGGAATGAGCAGTTCTTC
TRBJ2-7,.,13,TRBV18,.,CSSSHDSTYEQYF,TGTTCCAGCTCACACGATAGTACTTACGAGCAGTACTTC
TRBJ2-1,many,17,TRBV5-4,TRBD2,CASSWGGSGRVGNEQFF,TGTGCCAGCAGCTGGGGAGGTAGCGGGAGGGTGGGGAATGAGCAGTTCTTC
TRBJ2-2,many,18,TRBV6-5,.,CASSYFSVGSWYTGELFF,TGTGCCAGCAGTTACTTTTCCGTTGGGTCTTGGTATACCGGGGAGCTGTTTTTT
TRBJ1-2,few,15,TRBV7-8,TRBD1,CASSLAGGSVYGYTF,TGTGCCAGCAGCTTGGCAGGGGGATCCGTCTATGGCTACACCTTC
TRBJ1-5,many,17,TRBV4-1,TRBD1,CASSQDLTGAVNQPQHF,TGCGCCAGCAGCCAAGACCTGACAGGGGCCGTTAATCAGCCCCAGCATTTT
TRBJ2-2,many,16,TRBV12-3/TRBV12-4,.,CASSLGGTPLTGELFF,TGTGCCAGCAGTTTAGGGGGGACCCCGTTGACCGGGGAGCTGTTTTTT
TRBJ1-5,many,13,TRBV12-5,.,CASGENSNQPQHF,TGTGCTAGTGGCGAAAATAGCAATCAGCCCCAGCATTTT
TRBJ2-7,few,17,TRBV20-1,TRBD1,CSARGLGIDRGLDEQYF,TGCAGTGCTAGAGGTCTGGGTATAGACAGGGGGCTCGACGAGCAGTACTTC
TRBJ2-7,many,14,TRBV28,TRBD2,CASSSRLAAYEQYF,TGTGCCAGCAGCTCTCGACTAGCGGCCTACGAGCAGTACTTC
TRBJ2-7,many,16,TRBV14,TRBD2,CASSQVPLAGVYEQYF,TGTGCCAGCAGCCAAGTTCCACTAGCGGGAGTCTACGAGCAGTACTTC
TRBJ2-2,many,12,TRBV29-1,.,CSVEDMTGELFF,TGCAGCGTTGAAGATATGACCGGGGAGCTGTTTTTT
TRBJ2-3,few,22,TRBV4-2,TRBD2,CASSPLLPLAGGPKGRTDTQYF,TGTGCCAGCAGCCCACTCCTTCCACTAGCGGGGGGACCAAAGGGCCGCACAGATACGCAGTATTTT
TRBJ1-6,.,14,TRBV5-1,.,CASSEGSYNSPLHF,TGCGCCAGCAGCGAGGGGTCCTATAATTCACCCCTCCACTTT
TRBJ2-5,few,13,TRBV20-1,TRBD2,CSATGLAEETQYF,TGCAGTGCAACGGGACTAGCCGAAGAGACCCAGTACTTC
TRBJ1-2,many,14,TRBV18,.,CASSPLGTADGYTF,TGTGCCAGCTCACCACTGGGGACGGCGGATGGCTACACCTTC
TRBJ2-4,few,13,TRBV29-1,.,CSVTERAKNIQYF,TGCAGCGTTACAGAGAGAGCCAAAAACATTCAGTACTTC
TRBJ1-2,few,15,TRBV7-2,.,CASSLAPGQISGYTF,TGTGCCAGCAGCTTAGCCCCGGGTCAAATTTCGGGCTACACCTTC
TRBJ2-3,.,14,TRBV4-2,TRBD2,CASSPSGGDATQYF,TGTGCCAGCAGCCCGAGCGGGGGGGATGCTACGCAGTATTTT
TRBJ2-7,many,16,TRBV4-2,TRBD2,CASSQRLAGGTYEQYF,TGTGCCAGCAGCCAGCGACTAGCGGGAGGAACCTACGAGCAGTACTTC
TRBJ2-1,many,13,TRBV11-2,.,CASSPGRHNEQFF,TGTGCCAGCAGCCCTGGACGGCACAATGAGCAGTTCTTC
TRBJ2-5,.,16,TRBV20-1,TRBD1,CSAYRPGGARRETQYF,TGCAGTGCTTACAGACCAGGGGGCGCGAGGCGAGAGACCCAGTACTTC
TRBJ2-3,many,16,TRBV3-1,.,CASSQVLASGTDTQYF,TGTGCCAGCAGCCAAGTCCTAGCTTCAGGGACAGATACGCAGTATTTT
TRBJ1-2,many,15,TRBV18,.,CASSPRTVANYGYTF,TGTGCCAGCTCACCCAGGACAGTAGCTAACTATGGCTACACCTTC
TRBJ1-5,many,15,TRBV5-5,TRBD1,CASSPGTGVYQPQHF,TGTGCCAGCAGCCCCGGGACAGGGGTGTATCAGCCCCAGCATTTT
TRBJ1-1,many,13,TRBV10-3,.,CAISESEYTEAFF,TGTGCCATCAGTGAGTCGGAATACACTGAAGCTTTCTTT
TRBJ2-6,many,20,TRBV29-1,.,CSVVGQGTSGVLAGANVLTF,TGCAGCGTTGTGGGACAGGGGACTAGCGGAGTCCTGGCTGGGGCCAACGTCCTGACTTTC